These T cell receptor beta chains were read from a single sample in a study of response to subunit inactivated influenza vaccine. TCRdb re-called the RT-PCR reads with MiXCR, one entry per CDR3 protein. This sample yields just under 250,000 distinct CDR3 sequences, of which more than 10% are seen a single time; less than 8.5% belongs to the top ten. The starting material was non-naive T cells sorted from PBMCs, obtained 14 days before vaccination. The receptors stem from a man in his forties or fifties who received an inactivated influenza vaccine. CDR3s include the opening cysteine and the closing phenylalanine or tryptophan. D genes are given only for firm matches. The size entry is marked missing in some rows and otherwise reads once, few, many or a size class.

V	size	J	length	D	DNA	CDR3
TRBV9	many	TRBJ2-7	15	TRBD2	TGTGCCAGCAGCGTAGGTAGCGGGAGTTACTACGAGCAGTACTTC	CASSVGSGSYYEQYF
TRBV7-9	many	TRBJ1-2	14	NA	TGTGCCAGCAGCTTAGGGGACGTTAACTATGGCTACACCTTC	CASSLGDVNYGYTF
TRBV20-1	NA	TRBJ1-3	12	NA	TGCAGTGCTAGAGATTTACTGGACACCATATATTTT	CSARDLLDTIYF
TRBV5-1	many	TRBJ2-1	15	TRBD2	TGCGCCAGCAGCATAGTCGCGGGGGGTTACAATGAGCAGTTCTTC	CASSIVAGGYNEQFF
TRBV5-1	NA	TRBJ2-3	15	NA	TGCGCCAGCAGCTTCAGTGGGCTCCTTCGGGATACGCAGTATTTT	CASSFSGLLRDTQYF
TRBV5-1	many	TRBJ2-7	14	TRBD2	TGCGCCAGCAGCCCTCTAGCGGGGGGGCGCGAGCAGTACTTC	CASSPLAGGREQYF
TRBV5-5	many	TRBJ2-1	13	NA	TGTGCCAGCAGACTAACGGGAAAGGATGAGCAGTTCTTC	CASRLTGKDEQFF
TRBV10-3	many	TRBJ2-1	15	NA	TGTGCCATCAGTGTTTGGGGTGAAACCTACAATGAGCAGTTCTTC	CAISVWGETYNEQFF
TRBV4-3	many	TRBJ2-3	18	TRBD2	TGCGCCAGCAGCCGGGTCCTTGGACTAGCGGGGGGCACAGATACGCAGTATTTT	CASSRVLGLAGGTDTQYF
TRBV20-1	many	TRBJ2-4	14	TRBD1	TGCAGTGCTAGAGCCATGGACAGGGAGGACATTCAGTACTTC	CSARAMDREDIQYF
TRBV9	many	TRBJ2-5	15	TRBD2	TGTGCCAGCAGCGTAGGGTTGGCGGGAGGAGAGACCCAGTACTTC	CASSVGLAGGETQYF
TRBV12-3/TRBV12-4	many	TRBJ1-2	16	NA	TGTGCCAGCAGTTTATCGAGTACAGGGCGGACCCCTGGCTACACCTTC	CASSLSSTGRTPGYTF
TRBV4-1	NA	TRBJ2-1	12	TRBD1	TGCGCCAGCAGCCGAACAGGGGCTGAGCAGTTCTTC	CASSRTGAEQFF
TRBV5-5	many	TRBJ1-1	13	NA	TGTGCCAGCAGCTTTGCGGGGAACACTGAAGCTTTCTTT	CASSFAGNTEAFF
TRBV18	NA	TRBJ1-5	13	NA	TGTGCCAGCTCCCCGGGGCTAAATCAGCCCCAGCATTTT	CASSPGLNQPQHF
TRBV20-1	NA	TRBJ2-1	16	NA	TGCAGTGCTAGAGATTACGGGGGAGGCGCAAACAATGAGCAGTTCTTC	CSARDYGGGANNEQFF
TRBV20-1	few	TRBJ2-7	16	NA	TGCAGTGCTAGAGATCCAGGCGGACAGAGCTCCTACGAGCAGTACTTC	CSARDPGGQSSYEQYF
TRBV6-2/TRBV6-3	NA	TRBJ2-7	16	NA	TGTGCCAGCAGTTACCCACTTGGGGGGTATCCCTACGAGCAGTACTTC	CASSYPLGGYPYEQYF
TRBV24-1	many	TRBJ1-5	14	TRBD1	TGTGCCACAAGGGGGACAGGGAGGTATCAGCCCCAGCATTTT	CATRGTGRYQPQHF
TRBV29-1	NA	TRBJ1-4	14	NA	TGCAGCGTCCTCGACCGAGCAACTAATGAAAAACTGTTTTTT	CSVLDRATNEKLFF
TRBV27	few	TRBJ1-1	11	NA	TGTGCCAGCAGCGGACAGCGGCAGATTAGCTTT	CASSGQRQISF
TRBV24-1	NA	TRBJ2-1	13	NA	TGTGCCACCGGGGCGGGCCGTTACAATGAGCAGTTCTTC	CATGAGRYNEQFF